This T cell receptor (beta chain) was documented in a study of human T cells and chemical hapten exposure. Unique molecular identifiers were attached to individual cDNA molecules during library preparation. TCRdb independently ran MiXCR on the reads; one entry per CDR3 protein. This sample carries around 2,300 distinct CDR3 sequences, about 60% of them seen once, and the ten largest clones take approximately 9.8%. Treatment here: therapeutic diphenylcyclopropenone sensitization with weekly scalp DPC. This CDR3 spans 12 amino acids. Germline CDR1 reads SGHKS; CDR2 reads YYEKEE (reference sequence). The V end lost 4 bases, the J end lost 6 bases, and 8 bases lay between the germline ends.

The J gene is TRBJ1-5, the V gene TRBV5-5; D not resolved. The TCR comes from an adult with alopecia areata. Some clones in this sample may be carry-over from other donors' samples. This table probably holds off-target reads from a library built for another chain. The source material was whole blood, sampled before DPC sensitization or 2, 6, or about 24 weeks after (not recorded which). The CDR3 sequence: CASSTDRQPQHF. The CDR3 region has the DNA TGTGCCAGCAGCACGGACCGTCAGCCCCAGCATTTT.